This T cell receptor beta chain was recovered during a study of blood T cell repertoires in COVID-19. Per the authors' pipeline: Amplification from reference gene primers served as the basis for estimated nucleated cell counts. Method: immunoSEQ multiplex PCR; TCRdb's copy keeps in-frame clones and lacks some. For V, J and clone size, that table is used; D and trimming come from the DNA. The data contain over 250,000 clones, roughly 86% of them singletons. Germline V gene sequence: CDR1 SGHTA, CDR2 FQGTGA. J gave up 5 bases and V 6 bases, and 7 bases lay outside the gene matches. The CDR3 totals 14 residues.

The TCR comes from a young woman who had recovered from COVID-19. The sample taken for sequencing was PBMCs or T cells enriched from blood (not recorded which). This rearrangement joins TRBV7-3 to TRBJ1-1, with TRBD1 identical over 9 bases. The CDR3 nucleotides are TGTGCCAGCAGTCAGGGACAGGGTAGGACTGAAGCTTTCTTT. The encoded protein is CASSQGQGRTEAFF.